This TCR beta chain was sequenced for a study of blood T cell repertoires in COVID-19. Study as a whole: The samples span acute and convalescent COVID-19 from the United States, Italy and Spain. T cells, B-cell-depleted T cells, or PBMCs provided the cDNA or gDNA that served as material.

V was clipped by 5 bases and J by 3 bases, with 13 bases between them. Germline lookup yields CDR1 LNHNV and CDR2 YYDKDF (reference sequence). The CDR3 extends over 14 amino acids. As processed by the authors: Amplification with reference gene primers provided the estimates of nucleated cell counts. Generated by immunoSEQ multiplex PCR, the TCRdb table keeps only in-frame clones and is missing some. V and J calls and clone size are copied from that table; D and trimming were computed from the DNA. The sample consists of approximately 82,000 clones, 70% to 90% of them appearing once. This clone was detected once.

The rearrangement uses TRBV15 and TRBJ1-2; tentatively, D is TRBD1 (5 bases). This clonotype was obtained from a woman between 65 and 79 years old with active or convalescent COVID-19. Material for sequencing was peripheral blood. The DNA for the CDR3 is TGTGCCACCAGCCCTTCAGGGCGTGACTATGGCTACACCTTC. It encodes CATSPSGRDYGYTF.